The text below deals with one T cell receptor (beta chain). TCRdb reprocessed the RT-PCR reads with MiXCR, giving one entry per CDR3 protein. The sample holds about 180,000 distinct CDR3 sequences, about 10% seen once. The entry originates in a study of response to subunit inactivated influenza vaccine. Deletions cut 6 bases from V and 2 bases from J, with 17 bases between. The V gene's germline CDR1 is SGHAT and CDR2 FQNNGV. This CDR3 spans 15 amino acids. This sequence originates from a man in his fifties who received an inactivated influenza vaccine. Sequencing was performed on non-naive T cells sorted from PBMCs, taken on the day of vaccination. This rearrangement joins TRBV11-2 to TRBJ2-7, with a possible D match to TRBD1 (6 bases). CDR3: CASRQTDNRAYEQYF. CDR3 bases: TGTGCCAGCAGACAAACGGACAACAGGGCCTACGAGCAGTACTTC.